These 18 T cell receptor beta chains came from one sample sequenced in a study of T cell responses to AZD1222 COVID-19 vaccine. Generated by immunoSEQ multiplex PCR, the TCRdb table keeps only in-frame clones and is missing some. The repertoire includes 110,000 to 150,000 clones, 88% of them detected once, and about 3.5% sits in the top ten. Specimen: peripheral blood, collected on day 0 of AZD1222 vaccination. These TCRs come from an adult in good health.

A single count supports this clone. This chain uses TRBV7-2 with TRBJ2-1; D perhaps matches TRBD1 (5 bases). Germline CDR1 and CDR2: SGHTA and FQGNSA. The CDR3 is 16 residues long. V dropped 3 bases and J dropped 3 bases, with 15 bases sitting between them. This chain's CDR3 is CASSFTLGDYYNEQFF. The CDR3 coding sequence is TGTGCCAGCAGCTTTACCTTAGGGGATTACTACAATGAGCAGTTCTTC.

The V gene is TRBV29-1, the J gene TRBJ1-2; no clear D gene. In germline, CDR1 is SQVTM, CDR2 ANQGSEA. The CDR3 is made up of 13 amino acids. Trimming pared 2 bases from V and 8 bases from J, leaving 15 bases between. CDR3 coding DNA: TGCAGCGTTGAAAGGAACCCTGTTGAGGGCTACACCTTC. This sequence encodes CSVERNPVEGYTF.

The chain has TRBV4-1 and TRBJ2-3; weak D call: TRBD2 (6 bases). V was pared by 5 bases and J by 0 bases, with 12 bases between. The germline gives CDR1 MGHRA, CDR2 YSYEKL. This CDR3 spans 15 amino acids. CDR3 bases: TGCGCCAGCAGCGCTAAAGCGGGCAGCACAGATACGCAGTATTTT. Its protein product is CASSAKAGSTDTQYF.

This rearrangement joins TRBV19 to TRBJ1-1; a weak D match, TRBD1 (5 bases). Germline CDR1 LNHDA, CDR2 SQIVND (reference sequence). Trimming pared 5 bases from V and 0 bases from J, leaving 7 bases between. The CDR3 loop spans 13 amino acids. The CDR3 protein is CASSSGMNTEAFF. The CDR3, as DNA: TGTGCCAGTAGTTCAGGGATGAACACTGAAGCTTTCTTT.

This sequence joins TRBV6-4 and TRBJ2-3; D might be TRBD1 (5 bases). Germline V gene sequence: CDR1 MRHNA, CDR2 SNTAGT. The CDR3 totals 15 residues. V gave up 3 bases and J gave up 3 bases, with 13 bases separating them. The DNA for the CDR3 is TGTGCCAGCAGTGAAGGTAAAGGGGTGACAGATACGCAGTATTTT. Residues: CASSEGKGVTDTQYF.

The chain uses TRBV5-1 and TRBJ1-2; the match to TRBD1 covers 7 bases. CDR1 SGHRS and CDR2 YFSETQ come from the germline V gene. The CDR3 has 15 residues. The V and J ends lost 4 bases and 2 bases, in that order; junction bases with no gene match: 8. The CDR3 DNA follows: TGCGCCAGCAGCCCGCCCCGGGGACAGAACTATGGCTACACCTTC. This encodes CASSPPRGQNYGYTF.

The chain carries TRBV30 and TRBJ1-5; 9 bases are a match to TRBD1. CDR1 and CDR2 (germline): GTSNPN, SVGIG (reference sequence). The length of the CDR3 is 13 residues. The trim removed 3 bases at V and 4 bases at J, leaving 1 base unmatched. The CDR3 protein is CAWSGTGNQPQHF. The CDR3 nucleotides are TGTGCCTGGAGCGGGACAGGGAATCAGCCCCAGCATTTT. Based on the CDR3 plus reference TRBV30 and TRBJ1-5, the full variable domain is SQTIHQWPATLVQPVGSPLSLECTVEGTSNPNLYWYRQAAGRGLQLLFYSVGIGQISSEVPQNLSASRPQDRQFILSSKKLLLSDSGFYLCAWSGTGNQPQHFGDGTRLSIL.

The V gene is TRBV18, the J gene TRBJ1-2; TRBD1 agrees at 9 bases. With V trimmed by 3 bases and J by 4 bases, 9 bases remained unmatched. Germline V gene sequence: CDR1 KGHSH, CDR2 LQKENI. The CDR3 totals 16 residues. CDR3 nucleotides: TGTGCCAGCTCACCGGGACAGGGCCCAACTATCTATGGCTACACCTTC. Protein sequence: CASSPGQGPTIYGYTF.

This chain joins TRBV29-1 and TRBJ1-3; no clear D gene. CDR1 is SQVTM and CDR2 is ANQGSEA in the germline V gene. V gave up 6 bases and J gave up 3 bases, with 9 bases separating them. This CDR3 contains 12 residues. The CDR3, as DNA: TGCAGCGTCGGGAGTGTTGGAAACACCATATATTTT. Its protein is CSVGSVGNTIYF.

This clone was picked up a small number of times. The rearrangement uses TRBV10-1 and TRBJ2-2; possible D gene TRBD1, 5 bases. The V end lost 2 bases, the J end lost 4 bases, and 8 bases lay between the germline ends. Germline values: CDR1 WNHNN, CDR2 SYGVQD (reference sequence). The CDR3 extends over 14 amino acids. The CDR3 is CASSERQITGELFF. The DNA of the CDR3 is TGCGCCAGCAGTGAGCGACAGATCACCGGGGAGCTGTTTTTT.

The rearrangement joins TRBV19 to TRBJ2-1; TRBD2 aligns across 14 bases. V shed 4 bases and J 10 bases; nucleotides not matched to a gene: 12. Germline CDR1 LNHDA, CDR2 SQIVND (reference sequence). This CDR3 region has 17 residues. The CDR3 loop reads CASSTSGLAGALGEQFF. CDR3 sequence (DNA): TGTGCCAGTAGTACTTCGGGACTAGCGGGAGCCTTAGGGGAGCAGTTCTTC.

This clone was seen only once. This rearrangement joins TRBV3-1 (or the pseudogene TRBV3-2) to TRBJ2-1; the match to TRBD2 covers 10 bases. The CDR3 contains 15 residues. Germline CDR1 is LGHDT and CDR2 is YNNKEL (reference sequence). With 3 bases clipped from V and 2 bases from J, the junction kept 1 base outside the gene matches. The CDR3 bases are TGTGCCAGCAGCCAGAGCGGGAGGGCCTACAATGAGCAGTTCTTC. Translated, it gives CASSQSGRAYNEQFF.

The V call is TRBV30, the J call TRBJ2-7; either TRBD1 or TRBD2 may fit D (8 bases each). Between the trimmed V and J ends, which lost 4 bases and 6 bases, there was a span of 28 bases. The CDR3 has 17 amino acids. The germline CDR1 and CDR2 sequences are GTSNPN and SVGIG (reference sequence). DNA of the CDR3: TGTGCCTGGAACCGAGGACAGGGCCGGACTAGCAAGAGCGAGCAGTACTTC. Protein: CAWNRGQGRTSKSEQYF.

V gene TRBV3-1 (or the pseudogene TRBV3-2) combines with J gene TRBJ1-6; D is unresolved. V lost 6 bases and J lost 5, with 26 bases in between. The CDR3 is made up of 19 amino acids. CDR1 and CDR2 from the germline V gene are LGHDT and YNNKEL (reference sequence). The CDR3 spells CASRHSVEGRGNHNSPLHF. The CDR3, as DNA: TGTGCCAGCAGACATTCTGTGGAGGGTAGAGGGAATCATAATTCACCCCTCCACTTT.

The gene calls are TRBV25-1 and TRBJ1-5, with 7 bases that match TRBD1. CDR1 is MGHDK and CDR2 is SYGVNS in the germline V gene. The CDR3 has 14 amino acids. V was clipped by 3 bases and J by 7 bases; unmatched bases: 6. CDR3 DNA: TGTGCCAGCAGTGACCCAGGGGGGGGGCAGCCCCAGCATTTT. Its protein is CASSDPGGGQPQHF.

This clone has only one observation. This chain connects TRBV19 to TRBJ1-5; D perhaps matches TRBD1 (6 bases). Germline V gives CDR1 LNHDA, CDR2 SQIVND (reference sequence). The CDR3 has 15 residues. Between the trimmed V and J ends, which lost 4 bases and 1 base, there was a span of 11 bases. CDR3 nucleotides: TGTGCCAGTAGTAAGACAGGAAAGAGCAATCAGCCCCAGCATTTT. Residues: CASSKTGKSNQPQHF.

V usage is TRBV6-5 and J usage is TRBJ1-1, with a possible D match to TRBD1 (6 bases). Germline CDR1 reads MNHEY; CDR2 reads SVGAGI. The CDR3 has 15 residues. Trimming took off 0 bases at V and 4 bases at J, with 12 bases between the two ends. CDR3 sequence (DNA): TGTGCCAGCAGTTACTCGTCGGGGGCTGGCACTGAAGCTTTCTTT. Translation: CASSYSSGAGTEAFF.

The chain couples TRBV28 to TRBJ2-3, with 14 nucleotides matching TRBD2. The CDR3 is made up of 21 amino acids. The germline gives CDR1 MDHEN, CDR2 SYDVKM. Trimming removed 3 bases from V and 5 bases from J; junction bases left unmatched: 19. The DNA of the CDR3 is TGTGCCAGCAGTTTGACTTGGCGACTAGCGGGAGGGCCCAGGTATAGAGATACGCAGTATTTT. This gives the protein CASSLTWRLAGGPRYRDTQYF.